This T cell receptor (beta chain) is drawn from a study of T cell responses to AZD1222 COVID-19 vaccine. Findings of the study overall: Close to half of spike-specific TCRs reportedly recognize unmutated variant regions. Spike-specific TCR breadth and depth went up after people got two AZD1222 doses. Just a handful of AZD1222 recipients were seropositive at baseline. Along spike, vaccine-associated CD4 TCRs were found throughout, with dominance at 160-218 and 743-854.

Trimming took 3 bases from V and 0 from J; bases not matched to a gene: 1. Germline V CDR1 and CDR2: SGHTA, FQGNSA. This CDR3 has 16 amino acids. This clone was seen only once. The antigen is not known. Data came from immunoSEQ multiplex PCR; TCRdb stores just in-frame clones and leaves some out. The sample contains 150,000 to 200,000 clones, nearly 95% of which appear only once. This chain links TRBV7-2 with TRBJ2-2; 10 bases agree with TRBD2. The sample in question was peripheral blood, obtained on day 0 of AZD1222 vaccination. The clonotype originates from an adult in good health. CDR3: CASSFGLAANTGELFF. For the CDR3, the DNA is TGTGCCAGCAGCTTTGGACTAGCGGCGAACACCGGGGAGCTGTTTTTT.